This TCR beta chain was captured by sequencing in a study of shared clonotypes between healthy human individuals. For the study at large: The donors, two women and a few men, were aged 18 to 49. Overall study results and limits: Non-shared clonotypes had lower generation probabilities than clonotypes shared by all four sorted-subset donors.

In the case of this clone: Its target is not known.

Deep level was the assay's run setting. Genomic DNA of every subset was divided equally among multiple immunoSEQ plates. The table came from immunoSEQ multiplex PCR; TCRdb's copy has only in-frame clones and leaves some out. Of a few hundred thousand clones in the sample, around 97% were seen once. This TCR was recovered from a woman aged 25 to 39 in good health. The material sequenced was naive CD4+ T cells sorted from blood. Subset noted: CD45RA+ positively selected.

The CDR3 region is CASSLNLRRESRDEQYF. CDR3 bases: TGTGCCAGCAGCTTAAACCTCAGGAGGGAGAGTCGGGACGAGCAGTACTTC. The V call is TRBV7-2, the J call TRBJ2-7, with TRBD2 as a possible D gene (6 bases). Per the germline V gene, CDR1 is SGHTA and CDR2 is FQGNSA. CDR3 length equals 17 residues. Trimming left V 2 bases short and J 5 bases short, with 22 bases between.